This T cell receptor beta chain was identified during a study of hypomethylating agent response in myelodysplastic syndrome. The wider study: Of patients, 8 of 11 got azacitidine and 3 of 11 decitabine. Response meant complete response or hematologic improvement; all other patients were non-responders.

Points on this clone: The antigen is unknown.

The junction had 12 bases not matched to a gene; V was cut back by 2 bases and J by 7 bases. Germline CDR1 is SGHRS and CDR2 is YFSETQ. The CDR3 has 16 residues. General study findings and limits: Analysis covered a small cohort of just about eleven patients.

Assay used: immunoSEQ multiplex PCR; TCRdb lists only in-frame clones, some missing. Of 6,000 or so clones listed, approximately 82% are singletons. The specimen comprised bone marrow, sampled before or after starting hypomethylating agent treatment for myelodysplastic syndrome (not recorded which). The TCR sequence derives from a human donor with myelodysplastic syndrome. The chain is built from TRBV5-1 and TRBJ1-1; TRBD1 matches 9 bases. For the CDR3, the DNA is TGCGCCAGCAGCTTCACAGGGGGCGCCTCATCCGATGAAGCTTTCTTT. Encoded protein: CASSFTGGASSDEAFF.